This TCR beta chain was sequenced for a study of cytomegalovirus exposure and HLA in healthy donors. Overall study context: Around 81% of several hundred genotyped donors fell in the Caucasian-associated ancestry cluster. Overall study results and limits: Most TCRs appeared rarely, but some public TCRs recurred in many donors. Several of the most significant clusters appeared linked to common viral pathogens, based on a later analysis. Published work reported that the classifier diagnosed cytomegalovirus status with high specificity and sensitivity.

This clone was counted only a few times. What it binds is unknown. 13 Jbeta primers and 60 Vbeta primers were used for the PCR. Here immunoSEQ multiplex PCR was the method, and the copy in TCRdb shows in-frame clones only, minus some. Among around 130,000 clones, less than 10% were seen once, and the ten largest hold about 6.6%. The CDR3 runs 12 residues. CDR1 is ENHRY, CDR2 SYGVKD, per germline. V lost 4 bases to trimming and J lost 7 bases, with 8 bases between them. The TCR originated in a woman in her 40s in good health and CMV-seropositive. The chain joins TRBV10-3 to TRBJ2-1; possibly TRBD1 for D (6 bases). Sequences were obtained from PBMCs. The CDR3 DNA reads TGTGCCATCAGTGTACAGGGAAATGAGCAGTTCTTC. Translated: CAISVQGNEQFF.